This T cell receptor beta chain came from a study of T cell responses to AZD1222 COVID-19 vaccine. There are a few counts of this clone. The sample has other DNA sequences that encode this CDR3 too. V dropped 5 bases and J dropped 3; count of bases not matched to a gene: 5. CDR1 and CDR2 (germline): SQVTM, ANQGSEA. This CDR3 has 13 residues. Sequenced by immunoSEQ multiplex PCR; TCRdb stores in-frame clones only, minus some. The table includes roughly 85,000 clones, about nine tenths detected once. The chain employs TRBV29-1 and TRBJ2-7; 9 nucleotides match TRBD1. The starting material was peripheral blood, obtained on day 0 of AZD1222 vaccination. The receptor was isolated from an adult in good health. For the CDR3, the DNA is TGCAGCGTTCGGGGACAGGGCGACTACGAGCAGTACTTC. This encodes CSVRGQGDYEQYF.